This T cell receptor beta chain was identified in a study of CD8 T cell repertoires and HIV-1 epitope variants. The wider study: T cells were stimulated with Twenty-five Gag and Nef peptides separately. Controls were a CMV, EBV and flu peptide pool, Ebola AY9 negative control, and no-peptide well. Study findings and constraints: The assay identified only TCR beta chains of antigen-proliferating T cells. Of 8 or 9 antigen-specific beta clonotypes, five to seven appeared to cross-react with escape variants.

Clones were sequenced by immunoSEQ multiplex PCR, and TCRdb holds only the in-frame ones, with some missing. The sample includes about 5,400 clones, about 68% of them seen just once. A few counts support this clone. The antigen is undetermined. The CDR3 loop spans 16 amino acids. Trimming took 4 bases from V and 7 from J; bases not matched to a gene: 15. CDR1 is ENHRY and CDR2 is SYGVKD in the germline V gene. V is TRBV10-3 and J is TRBJ1-1, with TRBD1 matching 7 bases. The sequence derives from a male donor with HIV. Sequencing was carried out using cultured CD8+ T cells derived from PBMCs. The CDR3 nucleotides are TGTGCCATCAGTGCCGGAGACGCGGGGACAGCTGATGAAGCTTTCTTT. This translates into CAISAGDAGTADEAFF.